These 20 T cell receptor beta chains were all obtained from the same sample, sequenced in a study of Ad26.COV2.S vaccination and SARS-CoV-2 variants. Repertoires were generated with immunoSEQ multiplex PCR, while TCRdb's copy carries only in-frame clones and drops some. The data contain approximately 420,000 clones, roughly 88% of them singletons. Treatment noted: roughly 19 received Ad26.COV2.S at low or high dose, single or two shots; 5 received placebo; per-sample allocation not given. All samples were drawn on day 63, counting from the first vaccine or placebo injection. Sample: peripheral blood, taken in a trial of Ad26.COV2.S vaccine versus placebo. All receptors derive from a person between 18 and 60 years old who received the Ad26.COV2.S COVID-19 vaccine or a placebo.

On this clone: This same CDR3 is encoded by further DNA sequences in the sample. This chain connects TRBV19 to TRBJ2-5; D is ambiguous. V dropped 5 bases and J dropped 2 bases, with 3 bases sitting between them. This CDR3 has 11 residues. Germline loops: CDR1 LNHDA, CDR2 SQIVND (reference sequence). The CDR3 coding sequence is TGTGCCAGTAGTCAACAAGAGACCCAGTACTTC. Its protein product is CASSQQETQYF.

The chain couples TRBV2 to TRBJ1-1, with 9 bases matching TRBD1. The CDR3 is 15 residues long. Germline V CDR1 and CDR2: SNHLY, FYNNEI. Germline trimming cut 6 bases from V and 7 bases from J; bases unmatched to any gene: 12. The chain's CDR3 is CASRPGTGITGEAFF. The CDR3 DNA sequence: TGTGCCAGCAGACCCGGGACAGGGATTACCGGTGAAGCTTTCTTT.

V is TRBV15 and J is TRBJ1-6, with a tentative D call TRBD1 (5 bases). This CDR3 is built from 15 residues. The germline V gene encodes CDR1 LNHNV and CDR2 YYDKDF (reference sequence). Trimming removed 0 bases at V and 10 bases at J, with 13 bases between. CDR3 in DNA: TGTGCCACCAGCAGAGATATAGGGGCCCGGTCACCCCTCCACTTT. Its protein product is CATSRDIGARSPLHF.

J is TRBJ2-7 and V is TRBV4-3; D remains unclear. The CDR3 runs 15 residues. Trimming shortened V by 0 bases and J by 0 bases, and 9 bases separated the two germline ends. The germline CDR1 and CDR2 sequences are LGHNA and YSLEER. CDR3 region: CASSQEWRSSYEQYF. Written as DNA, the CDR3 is TGCGCCAGCAGCCAAGAATGGCGAAGCTCCTACGAGCAGTACTTC.

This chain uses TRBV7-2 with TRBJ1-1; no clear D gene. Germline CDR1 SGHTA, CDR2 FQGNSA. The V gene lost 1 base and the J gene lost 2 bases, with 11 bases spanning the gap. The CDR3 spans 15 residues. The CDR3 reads CASSLVEGLNTEAFF. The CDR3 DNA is TGTGCCAGCAGCTTAGTAGAGGGTCTAAACACTGAAGCTTTCTTT.

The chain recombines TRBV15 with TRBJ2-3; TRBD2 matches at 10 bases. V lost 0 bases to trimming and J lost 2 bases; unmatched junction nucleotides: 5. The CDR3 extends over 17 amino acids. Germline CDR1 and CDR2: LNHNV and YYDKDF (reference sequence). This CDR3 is CATSREPLAGSTDTQYF. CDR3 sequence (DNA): TGTGCCACCAGCAGAGAACCACTAGCGGGGTCCACAGATACGCAGTATTTT.

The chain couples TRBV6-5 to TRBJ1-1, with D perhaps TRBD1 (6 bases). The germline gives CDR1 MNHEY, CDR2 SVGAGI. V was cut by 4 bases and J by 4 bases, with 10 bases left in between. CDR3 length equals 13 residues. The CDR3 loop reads CASSSRGLTEAFF. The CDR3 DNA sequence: TGTGCCAGCAGTTCCCGGGGGCTCACTGAAGCTTTCTTT.

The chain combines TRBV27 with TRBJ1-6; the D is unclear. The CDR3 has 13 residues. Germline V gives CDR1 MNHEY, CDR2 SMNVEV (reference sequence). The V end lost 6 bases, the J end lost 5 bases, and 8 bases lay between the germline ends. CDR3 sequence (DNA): TGTGCCAGCAGACCTCTGGATAATTCACCCCTCCACTTT. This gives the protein CASRPLDNSPLHF.

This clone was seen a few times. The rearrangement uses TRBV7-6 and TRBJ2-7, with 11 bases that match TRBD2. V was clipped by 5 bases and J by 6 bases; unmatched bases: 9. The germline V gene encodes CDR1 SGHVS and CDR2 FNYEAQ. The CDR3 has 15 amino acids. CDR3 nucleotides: TGTGCCAGCAGCCAGACTCTAGCGGGGGGAGCCGAGCAGTACTTC. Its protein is CASSQTLAGGAEQYF.

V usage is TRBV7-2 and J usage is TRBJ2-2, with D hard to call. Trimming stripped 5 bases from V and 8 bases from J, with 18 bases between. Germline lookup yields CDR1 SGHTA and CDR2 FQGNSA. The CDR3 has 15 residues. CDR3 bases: TGTGCCAGCAGCCAAATCAACCAGCGTGTGGGGGAGCTGTTTTTT. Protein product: CASSQINQRVGELFF.

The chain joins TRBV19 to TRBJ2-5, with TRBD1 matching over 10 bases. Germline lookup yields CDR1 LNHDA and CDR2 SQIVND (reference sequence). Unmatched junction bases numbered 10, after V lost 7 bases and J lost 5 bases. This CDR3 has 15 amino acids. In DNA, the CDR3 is TGTGCCAGTACTCCGGGACAGGGGAGATGGGAGACCCAGTACTTC. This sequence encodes CASTPGQGRWETQYF. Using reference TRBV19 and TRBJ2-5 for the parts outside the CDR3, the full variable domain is DGGITQSPKYLFRKEGQNVTLSCEQNLNHDAMYWYRQDPGQGLRLIYYSQIVNDFQKGDIAEGYSVSREKKESFPLTVTSAQKNPTAFYLCASTPGQGRWETQYFGPGTRLLVL.

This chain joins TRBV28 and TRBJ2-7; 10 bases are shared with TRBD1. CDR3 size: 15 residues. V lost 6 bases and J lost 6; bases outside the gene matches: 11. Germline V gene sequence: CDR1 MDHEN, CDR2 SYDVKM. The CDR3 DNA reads TGTGCCAGCAGGAGTCGACAGGGGGCGAAGAGCGAGCAGTACTTC. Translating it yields CASRSRQGAKSEQYF.

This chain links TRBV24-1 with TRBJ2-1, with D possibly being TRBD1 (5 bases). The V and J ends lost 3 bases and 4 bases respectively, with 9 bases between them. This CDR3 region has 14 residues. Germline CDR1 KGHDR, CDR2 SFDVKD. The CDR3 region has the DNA TGTGCCACCAGTGATGCCCAGGGTTACAATGAGCAGTTCTTC. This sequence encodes CATSDAQGYNEQFF.

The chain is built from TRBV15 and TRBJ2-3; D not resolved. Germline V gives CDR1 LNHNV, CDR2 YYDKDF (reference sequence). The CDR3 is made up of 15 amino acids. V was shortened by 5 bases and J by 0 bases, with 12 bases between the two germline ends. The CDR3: CATSRAGPSTDTQYF. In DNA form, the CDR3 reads TGTGCCACCAGCCGAGCCGGGCCTAGCACAGATACGCAGTATTTT.

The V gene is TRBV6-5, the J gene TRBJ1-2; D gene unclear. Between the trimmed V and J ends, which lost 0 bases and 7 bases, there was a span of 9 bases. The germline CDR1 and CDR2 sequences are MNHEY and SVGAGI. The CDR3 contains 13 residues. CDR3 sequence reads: CASSYSKGLGYTF. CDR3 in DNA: TGTGCCAGCAGTTACTCAAAGGGTCTTGGCTACACCTTC.

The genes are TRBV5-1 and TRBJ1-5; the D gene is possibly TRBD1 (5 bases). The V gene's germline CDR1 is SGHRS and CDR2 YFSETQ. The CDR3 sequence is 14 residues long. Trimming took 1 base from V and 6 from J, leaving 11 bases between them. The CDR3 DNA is TGCGCCAGCAGCTTGCACTCCGGGGGTCAGCCCCAGCATTTT. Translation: CASSLHSGGQPQHF.

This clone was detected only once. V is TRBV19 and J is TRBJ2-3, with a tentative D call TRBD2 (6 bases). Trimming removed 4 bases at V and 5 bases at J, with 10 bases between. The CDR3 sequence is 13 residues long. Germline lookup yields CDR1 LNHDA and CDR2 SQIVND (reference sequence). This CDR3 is CASSNGEVDTQYF. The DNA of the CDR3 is TGTGCCAGTAGTAACGGGGAGGTAGATACGCAGTATTTT.

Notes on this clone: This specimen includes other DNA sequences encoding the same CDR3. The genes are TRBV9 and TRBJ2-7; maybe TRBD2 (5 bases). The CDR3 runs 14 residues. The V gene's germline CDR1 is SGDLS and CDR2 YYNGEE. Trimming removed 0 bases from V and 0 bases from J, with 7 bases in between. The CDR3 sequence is CASSVGRSSYEQYF. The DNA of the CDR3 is TGTGCCAGCAGCGTAGGGAGGAGCTCCTACGAGCAGTACTTC.

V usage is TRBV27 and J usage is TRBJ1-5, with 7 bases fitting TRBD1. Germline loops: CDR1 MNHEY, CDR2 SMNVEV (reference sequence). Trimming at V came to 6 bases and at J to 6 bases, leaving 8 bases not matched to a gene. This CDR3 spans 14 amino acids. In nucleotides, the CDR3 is TGTGCCAGCAGCATCCTCAGGGGGGGTCAGCCCCAGCATTTT. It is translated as CASSILRGGQPQHF.

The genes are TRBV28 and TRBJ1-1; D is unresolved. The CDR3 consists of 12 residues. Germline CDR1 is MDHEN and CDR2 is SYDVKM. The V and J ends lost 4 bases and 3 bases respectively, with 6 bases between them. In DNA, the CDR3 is TGTGCCAGCAGTTGGCGGCACACTGAAGCTTTCTTT. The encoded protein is CASSWRHTEAFF.